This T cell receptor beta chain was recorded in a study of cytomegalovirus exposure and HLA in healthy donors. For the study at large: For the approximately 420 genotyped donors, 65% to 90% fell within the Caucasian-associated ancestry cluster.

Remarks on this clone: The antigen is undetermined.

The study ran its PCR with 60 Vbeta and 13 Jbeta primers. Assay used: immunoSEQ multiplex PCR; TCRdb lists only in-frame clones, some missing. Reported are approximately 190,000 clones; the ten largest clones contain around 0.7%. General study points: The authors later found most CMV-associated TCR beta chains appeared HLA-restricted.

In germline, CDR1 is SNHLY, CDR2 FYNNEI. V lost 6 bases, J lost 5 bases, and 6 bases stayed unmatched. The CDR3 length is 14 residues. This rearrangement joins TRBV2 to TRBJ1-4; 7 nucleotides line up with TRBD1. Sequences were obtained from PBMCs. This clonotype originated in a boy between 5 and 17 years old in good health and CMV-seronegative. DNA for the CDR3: TGTGCCAGCAGGACTGGGACAGTAAATGAAAAACTGTTTTTT. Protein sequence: CASRTGTVNEKLFF.